This TCR beta chain was sequenced in a study of blood T cells in healthy people across ages. Germline CDR1 reads SEHNR; CDR2 reads FQNEAQ (reference sequence). V lost 5 bases to trimming and J lost 5 bases, with 15 bases between them. The length of the CDR3 is 15 residues. PBMCs numbering at least 6.5 million were isolated per sample. Extractions gave at least 6 micrograms of total RNA per sample. Combining a sample-barcoded 5' primer with a J-beta primer mix, a second PCR ran for roughly 7 to 11 cycles. Carrying 12 random nucleotides, a template-switch adaptor labeled each individual cDNA molecule. TCRdb itself ran the 5' RACE reads through MiXCR, one entry per CDR3 protein. Seen here are about 1.7 million distinct CDR3 sequences, approximately 30% observed once, and the top ten hold more than 6%.

The sample taken for sequencing was blood. This TCR was sampled from a woman in her thirties in good health. The chain has TRBV7-9 and TRBJ1-4; maybe TRBD1 (5 bases). The CDR3 sequence is CASSPEGHPNEKLFF. The CDR3 nucleotides are TGTGCCAGCAGCCCCGAGGGGCACCCGAATGAAAAACTGTTTTTT.